In this sample, the clone carrying this T cell receptor beta chain turned up a few times. Its cognate antigen is unknown. Sequenced by immunoSEQ multiplex PCR; TCRdb stores in-frame clones only, minus some. This sample yields fewer than 200,000 clones, of which approximately 94% are seen a single time; about 3.6% belongs to the top ten. The V gene lost 2 bases and the J gene lost 2 bases, with 7 bases spanning the gap. There are 14 residues in the CDR3. The germline V gene has CDR1 SGDLS and CDR2 YYNGEE. This specimen comes from a study of T cell responses to AZD1222 COVID-19 vaccine. General study results and limits: Repertoire collection took place solely once the T cell response had peaked.

The sample here was peripheral blood, taken 28 days after the second dose of the MenACWY control vaccine. The V call is TRBV9, the J call TRBJ2-2; D is ambiguous. The clonotype comes from an adult who received the MenACWY meningococcal vaccine as a control. CDR3 DNA: TGTGCCAGCAGCGTCCGGGCCAACACCGGGGAGCTGTTTTTT. Translation: CASSVRANTGELFF. Filled out from reference TRBV9 and TRBJ2-2, the complete variable domain reads DSGVTQTPKHLITATGQRVTLRCSPRSGDLSVYWYQQSLDQGLQFLIQYYNGEERAKGNILERFSAQQFPDLHSELNLSSLELGDSALYFCASSVRANTGELFFGEGSRLTVL.